This section outlines one TCR beta chain sequence together with its context. Germline V gives CDR1 LGHNA, CDR2 YSLEER. V was pared by 4 bases and J by 4 bases, with 8 bases of the junction left unmatched. The CDR3 covers 15 residues. This entry belongs to a study of PD-L1 blockade in urothelial cancer. The wider study: About 85% of the roughly 30 patients were males with bladder-origin urothelial cancer. Analyses used blood from 3 weeks (second dose) and 6 weeks after treatment start.

Libraries were prepared by immunoSEQ multiplex PCR; TCRdb keeps only in-frame clonotypes and omits some of them. This table holds about 49,000 clones, roughly nine tenths found once. Sampling of each patient yielded between 1 and 8 specimens, collected pretreatment and on-treatment. The V and J genes are TRBV4-3 and TRBJ2-5; 8 bases are shared with TRBD1. The specimen was PBMCs, collected around atezolizumab (anti-PD-L1) treatment. This TCR derives from a man in his 60s with urothelial cancer. This CDR3 is CASSPSAQGAETQYF. The CDR3 nucleotides are TGCGCCAGCAGCCCCTCGGCCCAGGGGGCAGAGACCCAGTACTTC.